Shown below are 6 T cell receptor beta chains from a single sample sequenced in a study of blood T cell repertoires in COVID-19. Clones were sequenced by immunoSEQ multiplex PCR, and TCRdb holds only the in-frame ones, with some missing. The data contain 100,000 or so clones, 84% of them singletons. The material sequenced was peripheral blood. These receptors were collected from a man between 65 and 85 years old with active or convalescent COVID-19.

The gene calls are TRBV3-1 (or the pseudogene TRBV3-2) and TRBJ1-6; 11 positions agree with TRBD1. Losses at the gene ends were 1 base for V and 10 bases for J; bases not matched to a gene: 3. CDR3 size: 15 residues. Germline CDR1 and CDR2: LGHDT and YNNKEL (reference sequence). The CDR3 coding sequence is TGTGCCAGCAGCCAAGTCGGGACAGGGGGATCACCCCTCCACTTT. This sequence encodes CASSQVGTGGSPLHF.

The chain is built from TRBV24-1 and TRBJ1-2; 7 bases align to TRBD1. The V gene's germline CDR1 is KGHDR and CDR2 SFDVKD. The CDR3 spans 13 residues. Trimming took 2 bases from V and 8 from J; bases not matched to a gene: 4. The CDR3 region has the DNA TGTGCCACCAGTGATTGGAACAGGGGAGGCTACACCTTC. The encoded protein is CATSDWNRGGYTF.

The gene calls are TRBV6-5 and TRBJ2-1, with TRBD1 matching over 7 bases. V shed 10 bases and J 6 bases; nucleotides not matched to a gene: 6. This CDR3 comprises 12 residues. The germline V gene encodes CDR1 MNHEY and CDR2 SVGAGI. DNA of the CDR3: TGTGCCAACATGGGACAGACCAATGAGCAGTTCTTC. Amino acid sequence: CANMGQTNEQFF.

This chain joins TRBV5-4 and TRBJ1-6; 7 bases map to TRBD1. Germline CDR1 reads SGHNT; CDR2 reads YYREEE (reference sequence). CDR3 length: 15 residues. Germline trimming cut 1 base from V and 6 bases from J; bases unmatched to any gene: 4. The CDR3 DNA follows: TGTGCCAGCAGCTTGCCGGGACAGCTTAATTCACCCCTCCACTTT. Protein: CASSLPGQLNSPLHF.

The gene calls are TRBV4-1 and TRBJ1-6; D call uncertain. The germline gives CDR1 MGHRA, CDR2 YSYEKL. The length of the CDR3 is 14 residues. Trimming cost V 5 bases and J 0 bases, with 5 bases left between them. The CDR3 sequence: CASSFSSYNSPLHF. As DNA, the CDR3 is TGCGCCAGCAGCTTTAGCTCCTATAATTCACCCCTCCACTTT.

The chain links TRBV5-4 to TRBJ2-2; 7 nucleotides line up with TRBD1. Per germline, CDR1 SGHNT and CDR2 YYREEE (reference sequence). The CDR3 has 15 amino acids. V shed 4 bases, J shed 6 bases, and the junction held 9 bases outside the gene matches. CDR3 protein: CASSQQGQTPGELFF. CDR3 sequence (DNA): TGTGCCAGCAGCCAACAGGGACAGACGCCCGGGGAGCTGTTTTTT.